The T cell receptor (beta chain) described here comes from a study of T cell responses to AZD1222 COVID-19 vaccine. The study's findings and limits: The study sampled repertoires only after the peak T cell response. Across the whole spike, CD4 TCRs peaked at regions 160-218 and 743-854.

With respect to this clone: Its antigen remains unknown.

Germline V CDR1 and CDR2: LGHDT, YNNKEL (reference sequence). Trimming left V 5 bases short and J 9 bases short, with 13 bases between. The CDR3 has 12 amino acids. The data were produced by immunoSEQ multiplex PCR, yet TCRdb's version contains in-frame clones alone and is incomplete. The data show roughly 150,000 clones, about 90% seen once. This sequence was found in an adult who received the AZD1222 COVID-19 vaccine. Material: peripheral blood, obtained 28 days after the second AZD1222 dose. This sequence joins TRBV3-1 (or the pseudogene TRBV3-2) and TRBJ1-1; weak D call: TRBD1 (6 bases). The chain's CDR3 is CASSSPGVQAFF. CDR3 DNA sequence: TGTGCCAGCAGCTCCCCAGGGGTTCAAGCTTTCTTT.